The source of this T cell receptor (beta chain) is a study of control samples from healthy donors and cancer patients. The assay was immunoSEQ multiplex PCR, and TCRdb's table has in-frame clones only and misses some. The sample lists 75,000 to 95,000 clones, 70% to 90% occurring once. Trimming took off 0 bases at V and 5 bases at J, with 5 bases between the two ends. CDR1 SGHDT and CDR2 YYEEEE come from the germline V gene. The CDR3 runs 12 residues. The TCR comes from a woman aged 50 to 60 in good health. This sequence joins TRBV5-6 and TRBJ1-1; D gene ambiguous. Input material: blood. CDR3 sequence (DNA): TGTGCCAGCAGCTTGGGTCGTACTGAAGCTTTCTTT. Amino acids: CASSLGRTEAFF.